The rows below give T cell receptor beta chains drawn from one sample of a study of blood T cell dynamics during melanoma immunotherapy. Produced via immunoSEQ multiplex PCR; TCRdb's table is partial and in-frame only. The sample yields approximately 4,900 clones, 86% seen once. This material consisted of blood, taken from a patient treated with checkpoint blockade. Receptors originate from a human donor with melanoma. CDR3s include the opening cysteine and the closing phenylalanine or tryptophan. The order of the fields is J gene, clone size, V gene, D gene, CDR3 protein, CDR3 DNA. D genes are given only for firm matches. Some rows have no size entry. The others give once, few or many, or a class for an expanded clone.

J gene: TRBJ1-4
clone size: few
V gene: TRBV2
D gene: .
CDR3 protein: CASRYTDEKLFF
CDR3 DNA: TGTGCCAGCAGGTACACCGATGAAAAACTGTTTTTT

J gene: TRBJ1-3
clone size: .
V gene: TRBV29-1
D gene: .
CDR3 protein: CSVALSGRASSGNTIYF
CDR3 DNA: TGCAGCGTTGCCTTGTCGGGACGCGCGAGCTCTGGAAACACCATATATTTT

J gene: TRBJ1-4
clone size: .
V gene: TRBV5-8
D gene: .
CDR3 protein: CASSFNTAANEKLFF
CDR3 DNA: TGTGCCAGCAGCTTTAATACGGCGGCTAATGAAAAACTGTTTTTT

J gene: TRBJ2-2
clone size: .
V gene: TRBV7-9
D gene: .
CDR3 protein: CASSSLDWELFF
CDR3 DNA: TGTGCCAGCAGCTCATTGGATTGGGAGCTGTTTTTT

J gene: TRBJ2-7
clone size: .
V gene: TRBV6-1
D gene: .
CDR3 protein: CASRPLTGQREYF
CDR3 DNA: TGTGCCAGCAGACCCTTGACAGGACAAAGGGAGTACTTC

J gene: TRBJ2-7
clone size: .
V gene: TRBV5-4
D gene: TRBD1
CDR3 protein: CASSWPGQGLYEQYF
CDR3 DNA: TGTGCCAGCAGCTGGCCCGGACAGGGACTCTACGAGCAGTACTTC

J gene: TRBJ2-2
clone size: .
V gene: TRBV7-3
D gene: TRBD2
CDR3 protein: CASSLRLAGGRGELFF
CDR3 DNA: TGTGCCAGCAGCTTAAGACTAGCGGGAGGACGGGGGGAGCTGTTTTTT

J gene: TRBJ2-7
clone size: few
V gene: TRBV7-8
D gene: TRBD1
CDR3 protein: CASSLGGQVGHEQYF
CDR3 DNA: TGTGCCAGCAGCTTAGGGGGACAGGTAGGCCACGAGCAGTACTTC

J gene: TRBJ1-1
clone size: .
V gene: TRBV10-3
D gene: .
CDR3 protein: CAIRGGTGNTEAFF
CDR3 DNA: TGTGCCATCCGGGGGGGGACTGGGAACACTGAAGCTTTCTTT

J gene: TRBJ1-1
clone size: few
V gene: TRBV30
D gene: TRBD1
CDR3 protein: CAWTQLGDRGNTEAFF
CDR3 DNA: TGTGCCTGGACCCAATTAGGGGACAGGGGGAACACTGAAGCTTTCTTT

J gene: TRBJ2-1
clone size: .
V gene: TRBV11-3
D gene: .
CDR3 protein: CASSFGRGSYEQFF
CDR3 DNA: TGTGCCAGCAGCTTTGGTCGCGGATCGTATGAGCAGTTCTTC

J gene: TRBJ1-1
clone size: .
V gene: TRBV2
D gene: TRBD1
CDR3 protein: CASTRPGQKNTEAFF
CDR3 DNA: TGTGCCAGCACCCGCCCGGGACAGAAGAACACTGAAGCTTTCTTT

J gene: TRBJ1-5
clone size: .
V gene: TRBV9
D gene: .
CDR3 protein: CASSPTGGQPQHF
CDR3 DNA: TGTGCCAGCAGCCCCACGGGAGGCCAGCCCCAGCATTTT

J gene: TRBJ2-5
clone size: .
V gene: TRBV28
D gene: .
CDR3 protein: CASSLRPQETQYF
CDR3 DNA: TGTGCCAGCAGCCTCCGACCCCAAGAGACCCAGTACTTC

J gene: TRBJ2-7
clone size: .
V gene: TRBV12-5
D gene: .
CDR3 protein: CASAPQGGEQYF
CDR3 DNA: TGTGCTAGTGCTCCACAGGGAGGCGAGCAGTACTTC

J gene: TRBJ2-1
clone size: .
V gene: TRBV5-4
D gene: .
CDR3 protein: CASSLGGWSSYNEQFF
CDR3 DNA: TGTGCCAGCAGCTTGGGCGGGTGGAGCTCCTACAATGAGCAGTTCTTC

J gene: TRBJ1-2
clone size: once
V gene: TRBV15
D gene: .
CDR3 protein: CATSREGRGYGYTF
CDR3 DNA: TGTGCCACCAGCAGAGAGGGGAGAGGCTATGGCTACACCTTC

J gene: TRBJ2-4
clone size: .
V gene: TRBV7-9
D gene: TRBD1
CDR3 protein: CASSTQTGGGKNIQYF
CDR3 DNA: TGTGCCAGCAGCACCCAGACAGGGGGGGGCAAAAACATTCAGTACTTC

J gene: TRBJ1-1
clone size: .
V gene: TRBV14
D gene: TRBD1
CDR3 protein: CASSQGYGQGGTEAFF
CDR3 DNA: TGTGCCAGCAGCCAAGGCTATGGACAGGGAGGTACTGAAGCTTTCTTT

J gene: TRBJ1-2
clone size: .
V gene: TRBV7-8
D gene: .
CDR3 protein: CASSLVKVGYGYTF
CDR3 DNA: TGTGCCAGCAGCTTAGTCAAGGTCGGCTATGGCTACACCTTC

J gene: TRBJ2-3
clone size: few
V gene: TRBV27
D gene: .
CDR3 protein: CASSSPPGDTQYF
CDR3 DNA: TGTGCCAGCAGTTCCCCCCCGGGGGATACGCAGTATTTT

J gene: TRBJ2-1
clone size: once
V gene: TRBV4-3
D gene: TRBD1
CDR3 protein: CASSQDIGTAYNEQFF
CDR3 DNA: TGCGCCAGCAGCCAAGATATTGGGACAGCCTACAATGAGCAGTTCTTC

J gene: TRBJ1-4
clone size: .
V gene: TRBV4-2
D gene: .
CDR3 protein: CASSQVRGNEKLFF
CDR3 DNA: TGTGCCAGCAGCCAAGTCAGGGGTAATGAAAAACTGTTTTTT

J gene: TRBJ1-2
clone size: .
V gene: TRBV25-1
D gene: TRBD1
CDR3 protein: CASSVTGAAVHGYTF
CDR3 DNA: TGTGCCAGCAGTGTGACAGGGGCCGCCGTTCATGGCTACACCTTC

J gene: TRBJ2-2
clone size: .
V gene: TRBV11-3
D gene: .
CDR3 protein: CASSLSGGNTGELFF
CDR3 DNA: TGTGCCAGCAGCTTATCAGGCGGGAACACCGGGGAGCTGTTTTTT

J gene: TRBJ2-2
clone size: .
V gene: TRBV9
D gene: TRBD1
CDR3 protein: CASSAPGTAVVGELFF
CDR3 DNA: TGTGCCAGCAGCGCCCCCGGGACAGCCGTGGTCGGGGAGCTGTTTTTT

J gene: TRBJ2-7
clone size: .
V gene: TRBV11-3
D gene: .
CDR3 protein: CASRSPDQQYEQYF
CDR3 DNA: TGTGCCAGCCGATCCCCGGACCAGCAATACGAGCAGTACTTC

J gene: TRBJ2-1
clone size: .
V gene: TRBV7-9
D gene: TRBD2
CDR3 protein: CASSSEAGVWYNEQFF
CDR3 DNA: TGTGCCAGCAGCTCAGAAGCGGGAGTATGGTACAATGAGCAGTTCTTC

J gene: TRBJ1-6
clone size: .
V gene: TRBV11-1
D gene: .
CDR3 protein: CASSFQVDSPLHF
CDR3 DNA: TGTGCCAGCAGCTTTCAGGTGGATTCACCCCTCCACTTT

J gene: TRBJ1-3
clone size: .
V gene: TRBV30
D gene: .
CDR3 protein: CAWRTKSSGNTIYF
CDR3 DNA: TGTGCCTGGAGGACCAAGAGCTCTGGAAACACCATATATTTT